The entry below gives a single T cell receptor (beta chain) sequence along with its context. The antigen is undetermined. The record originates from a study of shared clonotypes between healthy human individuals. Per germline, CDR1 SNHLY and CDR2 FYNNEI. V dropped 9 bases and J dropped 2 bases, with 7 bases sitting between them. There are 11 residues in the CDR3. Profiled with immunoSEQ multiplex PCR; TCRdb holds only in-frame clones, not every one. The sample includes roughly 720,000 clones, about 92% seen only once; the top ten take 34%. Study findings and constraints: Between a few donors, naive CD4 clonotypes were shared at a level of about 5%.

The specimen was memory CD8+ T cells from PBMCs. Subset noted: CD45RO+ cells pooled with CCR7-negative TemRA cells. This chain uses TRBV2 with TRBJ1-1; possible D gene TRBD1, 5 bases. This TCR derives from a man aged 18-30 years in good health. Some clones in this sample may be carry-over from other donors' samples. CDR3 DNA sequence: TGTGCCAGAGACAGAAACACTGAAGCTTTCTTT. The encoded protein is CARDRNTEAFF.